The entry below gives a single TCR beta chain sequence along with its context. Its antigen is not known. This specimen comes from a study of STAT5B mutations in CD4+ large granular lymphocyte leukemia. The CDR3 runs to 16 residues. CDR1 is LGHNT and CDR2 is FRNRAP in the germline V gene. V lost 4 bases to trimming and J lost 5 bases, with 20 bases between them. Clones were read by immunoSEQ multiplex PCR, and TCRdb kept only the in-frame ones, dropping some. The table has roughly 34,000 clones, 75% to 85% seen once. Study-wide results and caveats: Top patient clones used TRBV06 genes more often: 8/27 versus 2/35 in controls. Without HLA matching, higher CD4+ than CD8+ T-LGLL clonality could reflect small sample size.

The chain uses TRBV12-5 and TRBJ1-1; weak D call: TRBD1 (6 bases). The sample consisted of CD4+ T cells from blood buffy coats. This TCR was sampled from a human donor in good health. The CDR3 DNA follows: TGTGCTAGTGGTTCAACGGATCCAGGGGTGGGAACTGAAGCTTTCTTT. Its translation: CASGSTDPGVGTEAFF.